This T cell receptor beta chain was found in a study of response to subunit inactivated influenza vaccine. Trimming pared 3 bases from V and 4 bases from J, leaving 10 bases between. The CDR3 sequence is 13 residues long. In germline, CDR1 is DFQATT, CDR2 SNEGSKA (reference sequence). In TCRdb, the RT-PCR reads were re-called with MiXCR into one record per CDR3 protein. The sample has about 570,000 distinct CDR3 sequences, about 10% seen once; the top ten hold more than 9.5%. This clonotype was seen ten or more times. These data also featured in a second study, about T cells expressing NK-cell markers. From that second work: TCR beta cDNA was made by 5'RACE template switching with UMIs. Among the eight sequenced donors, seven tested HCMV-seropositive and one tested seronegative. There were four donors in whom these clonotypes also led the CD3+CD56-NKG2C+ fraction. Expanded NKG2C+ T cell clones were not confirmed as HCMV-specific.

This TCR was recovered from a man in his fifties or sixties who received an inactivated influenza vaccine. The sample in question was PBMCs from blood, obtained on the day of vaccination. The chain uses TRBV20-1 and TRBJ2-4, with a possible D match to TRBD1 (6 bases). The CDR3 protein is CSARGAQKNIQYF. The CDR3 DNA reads TGCAGTGCTAGGGGGGCCCAGAAAAACATTCAGTACTTC.